The entry below describes one TCR beta chain. What it binds is unknown. The junction had 14 bases not matched to a gene; V was cut back by 1 base and J by 5 bases. From germline, CDR1 is LNHNV and CDR2 YYDKDF (reference sequence). This CDR3 is built from 18 residues. Every bit of the isolated RNA underwent reverse transcription, so sequencing read expressed TCRB transcripts. Naive, central memory and regulatory T cell samples averaged about 3.57 million reads. Using immunoSEQ multiplex PCR, the repertoire was profiled, and TCRdb retains in-frame clones only, with some absent. This table has more than 95,000 clones, 17% appearing once. Populations obtained by sorting all exceeded 95% purity. The sample comes from a study of beta chain features in type 1 diabetes. The study, taken as a whole, reports: Shortening of TCRB CDR3s, moderate but significant, appeared in all four CD4+ subsets of Type 1 diabetes patients. There were fewer insertions and more deletions at the VDJ junctions of type 1 diabetes patients.

Material for sequencing was central memory CD4+ T cells from blood. V usage is TRBV15 and J usage is TRBJ2-7; TRBD1 agrees at 10 bases. The clonotype comes from a man between 18 and 35 years old with type 1 diabetes. The DNA for the CDR3 is TGTGCCACCAGCAGAGCCCTAACCCGACAGGGGGCTATGGACGAGCAGTACTTC. Translating gives CATSRALTRQGAMDEQYF.